The sequence of this T cell receptor beta chain was determined in a study of vaccination and CD4 T cells after COVID-19 (dated by TCRdb to between 2021 and 2023). The study in broad terms: SARS-CoV-2 positivity had been established in the convalescent patients by nasal swab PCR, and mild disease was recorded in several of these patients and severe disease in one. The convalescent cohort included six males and four females, with two Hispanic individuals, seven Caucasians, two Asians and one multiracial person. Participants received two doses of either the Pfizer-BioNTech BNT162b2 vaccine (n=8) or the Moderna mRNA-1273 vaccine (n=2). Post-COVID blood samples from convalescent patients were collected a median of roughly 100 days after diagnosis, with a range of 35 to 161 days. Post-vaccine blood samples were taken a median of 72 days after the second vaccine dose, with a range of roughly 14 to 250 days. For stimulating the cultures, overlapping spike peptide pools were used, derived from SARS-CoV-2 as well as from the common cold coronaviruses HCoV-NL63, HCoV-OC43 and HCoV-229E. In control cultures, a CEFX viral epitope pool was used as positive control, an HIV-1 Nef peptide pool was used as negative control, or no peptide was added. In ten to eleven COVID-19 convalescent patients and a handful of infection-naive healthy vaccine recipients, the spike-specific CD4+ TCR repertoire before mRNA vaccination was compared with the repertoire after mRNA vaccination.

In the case of this clonotype: Its target antigen remains unknown. Per-nucleotide qualities are absent, and no much larger clonotype sits a single base away.

The treatment or condition label, as the study defines it: roughly 10-day PBMC culture with coronavirus spike peptide pools or control peptides (ViraFEST assay). The study used the ViraFEST assay, which expanded antigen-specific T cells with peptide pools and then identified expanded clonotypes by TCR sequencing. Positive SARS-CoV-2 PCR tests in the convalescent patients dated from March to December 2020, before Alpha, Beta and Delta variants emerged in the United States. Each well held 1.5 million to 2.5 million PBMCs cultured with 9 to 10 ug/ml peptide pools in IMDM containing about 5% human AB serum and roughly 9.3 IU/ml IL-2. On days 3 and 7, half of the culture medium was replaced with fresh IL-2-containing medium. CD4+ T cells were isolated after roughly 9 days of culture through negative selection using the EasySep CD4+ T cell isolation kit. Ficoll-Paque Plus gradient centrifugation was used to isolate PBMCs from whole blood, and the isolated PBMCs were then either used fresh or cryopreserved at -140C. In general, triplicate wells were set up for every culture condition.

The library relied on PCR. TCR sequencing of DNA from cultured CD4+ T cells used the Oncomine TCR Beta short-read assay at the Johns Hopkins FTIC core. Genomic DNA was extracted from the cultured CD4+ T cells with the QIAamp micro DNA kit. The Oncomine TCR Beta libraries from cultured CD4+ T cells were pooled using unique dual indexes and then sequenced on an Illumina iSeq 100. As for the authors' bioinformatics: Non-productive sequences were removed, and CDR3s that did not start with C, did not end with F or W, or were shorter than 7 amino acids were discarded. The MANAFEST web application identified antigen-specific clonotypes by comparing peptide-stimulated wells against reference wells and other culture wells. An FDR below 0.05, an odds ratio above 5, and a productive frequency above 0.1% in at least two of three replicate wells were required for clones to be considered positive. Cross-reactive clonotypes were defined as significantly expanded in both SARS-CoV-2 spike wells and at least one common cold coronavirus spike condition. Using R version 3.6.1, CDR3 homology was evaluated through Levenshtein distances (stringdist) along with unrooted phylogenetic trees (ape). The public sequencing data were trimmed at Q25 with fastp and processed into clonotypes with MiXCR by TCRdb, which kept only in-frame beta chains. Rows are unified per CDR3 protein, each entry keeping the most common DNA and genes. These V and J calls rely on TCRdb rather than the paper's analysis. Present in this sample are fewer than 10,000 distinct CDR3 sequences, about 63% of which were seen just once. The biggest ten clones account for approximately 34% of the sample.

On the study overall, not on this receptor specifically: Nearly all vaccine-specific clones in convalescent patients (304 of 307) were mono-reactive for SARS-CoV-2 spike rather than cross-reactive with common cold coronaviruses. In convalescent patients, a median around 86% of post-vaccine SARS-CoV-2-reactive clones were detected only after vaccination, suggesting vaccine-specific priming. The median number of SARS-CoV-2-reactive clonotypes rose from under 25 after infection to 38 after vaccination, but the change was not significant. Relatively few convalescent patients were included in the study, and early timepoints after natural infection were not analyzed.

This clonotype was sampled from a human donor who had recovered from COVID-19. Sequenced sample: CD4+ T cells from blood, cultured in vitro.

This receptor carries the CDR3 CASSSFTLGGELFF. The base sequence is TGTGCCAGCAGCTCCTTCACCCTTGGCGGGGAGCTGTTTTTT. The sequence is built from TRBV7-3 and TRBJ2-2; no D gene is confidently identified. V loses 4 bases of germline sequence and J loses 7 bases, and the interval between the two ends is 13 bases. As encoded in the germline V gene, CDR1 is SGHTA while CDR2 is FQGTGA. Measured from the cysteine to the phenylalanine, the CDR3 is 14 residues long. Only the CDR3 region is kept as DNA, spanning 42 bases read in frame from base 1. Outside the CDR3, residues come from the reference TRBV7-3 and TRBJ2-2 proteins, so the full variable domain is: GAGVSQTPSNKVTEKGKYVELRCDPISGHTALYWYRQSLGQGPEFLIYFQGTGAADDSGLPNDRFFAVRPEGSVSTLKIQRTERGDSAVYLCASSSFTLGGELFFGEGSRLTVL.